This T cell receptor (beta chain) was profiled in a study of control samples from healthy donors and cancer patients. Using immunoSEQ multiplex PCR, the repertoire was profiled, and TCRdb retains in-frame clones only, with some absent. The table includes approximately 83,000 clones, approximately 93% detected once. The CDR3 runs 11 residues. Germline CDR1 reads DFQATT; CDR2 reads SNEGSKA (reference sequence). Trimming removed 6 bases at V and 0 bases at J, with 5 bases between. This chain joins TRBV20-1 and TRBJ1-1; D not certain. This TCR was sampled from a woman aged 25 to 39 in good health. The sequenced material came from blood. The CDR3: CSAGVNTEAFF. For the CDR3, the DNA is TGCAGTGCCGGGGTGAACACTGAAGCTTTCTTT.